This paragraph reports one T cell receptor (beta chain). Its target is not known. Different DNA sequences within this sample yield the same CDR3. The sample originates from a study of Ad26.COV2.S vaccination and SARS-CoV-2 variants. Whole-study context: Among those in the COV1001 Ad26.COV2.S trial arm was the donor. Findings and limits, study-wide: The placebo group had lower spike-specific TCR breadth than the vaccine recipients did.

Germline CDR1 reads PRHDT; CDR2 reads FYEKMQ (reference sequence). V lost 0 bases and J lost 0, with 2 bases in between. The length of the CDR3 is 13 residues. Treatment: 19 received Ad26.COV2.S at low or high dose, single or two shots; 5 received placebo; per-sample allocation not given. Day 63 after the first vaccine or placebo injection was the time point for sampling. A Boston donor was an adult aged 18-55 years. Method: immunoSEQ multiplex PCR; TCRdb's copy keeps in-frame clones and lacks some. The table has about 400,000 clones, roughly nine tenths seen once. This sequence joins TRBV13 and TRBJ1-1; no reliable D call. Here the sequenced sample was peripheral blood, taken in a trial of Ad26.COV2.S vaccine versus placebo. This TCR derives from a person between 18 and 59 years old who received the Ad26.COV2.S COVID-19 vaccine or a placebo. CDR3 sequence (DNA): TGTGCCAGCAGCTTAGGAGTGAACACTGAAGCTTTCTTT. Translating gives CASSLGVNTEAFF.